A selection of T cell receptor beta chains follows, all from one sample in a study of blood T cell repertoires in COVID-19. Data came from immunoSEQ multiplex PCR; TCRdb stores just in-frame clones and leaves some out. The data show 50,000 to 55,000 clones, around nine tenths seen once. Sample: peripheral blood. The receptors come from a man in his forties or fifties with acute or convalescent COVID-19. CDR3s include the opening cysteine and the closing phenylalanine or tryptophan. Each record gives: clone size, V gene, J gene, D gene, CDR3 DNA, CDR3 protein. The D gene is left open where the match is weak. A row's size may be missing; if present it is once, few, many or a size class.

-	TRBV5-1	TRBJ1-2	-	TGCGCCAGCAGCCCCCGGGACACCTTCTATGGCTACACCTTC	CASSPRDTFYGYTF
-	TRBV6-7	TRBJ1-2	TRBD1	TGTGCCAGCAGTTACTCTGCAGGGGGCTATGGCTACACCTTC	CASSYSAGGYGYTF
-	TRBV11-3	TRBJ2-1	TRBD2	TGTGCCAGCGGTCCGCGGGAGACCTACAATGAGCAGTTCTTC	CASGPRETYNEQFF
-	TRBV27	TRBJ2-7	-	TGTGCCAGCAGTTTAAGGGGTCCCTACGAGCAGTACTTC	CASSLRGPYEQYF
-	TRBV2	TRBJ2-7	-	TGTGCCAGCAGTGATGAGGCGCTAAGACACGAGCAGTACTTC	CASSDEALRHEQYF
-	TRBV19	TRBJ1-2	-	TGTGCCAGTAGCATTACAGGGAACTATGGCTACACCTTC	CASSITGNYGYTF
once	TRBV2	TRBJ2-3	TRBD2	TGTGCCAGCAGGGAGACTAGCGGGGGCACAGATACGCAGTATTTT	CASRETSGGTDTQYF
-	TRBV24-1	TRBJ1-1	TRBD1	TGTGCCACCAGTGTCACAGGGGAGAACACTGAAGCTTTCTTT	CATSVTGENTEAFF
-	TRBV6-5	TRBJ2-3	-	TGTGCCAGCAGTCTCGGGGTAGCAACAGATACGCAGTATTTT	CASSLGVATDTQYF
once	TRBV12-3/TRBV12-4	TRBJ2-7	-	TGTGCCAGCAGCCACTCCTACGAGCAGTACTTC	CASSHSYEQYF
-	TRBV2	TRBJ2-7	TRBD2	TGTGCCAGCGGCCGAGGACTAGCCTACGAGCAGTACTTC	CASGRGLAYEQYF
-	TRBV29-1	TRBJ2-1	-	TGCAGCGTTGAATTCCGGGGTGAGCAGTTCTTC	CSVEFRGEQFF
-	TRBV7-9	TRBJ2-3	-	TGTGCCAGCAGCTCGATGACTGGCAGGGCAGATACGCAGTATTTT	CASSSMTGRADTQYF
-	TRBV6-5	TRBJ2-1	TRBD1	TGTGCCACGAACCGGGACAGGGAAAAAAATGAGCAGTTCTTC	CATNRDREKNEQFF
-	TRBV7-9	TRBJ1-5	-	TGTGCCAGCAGCGGGGGCCGCATCAATCAGCCCCAGCATTTT	CASSGGRINQPQHF
-	TRBV14	TRBJ2-1	-	TGTGCCAGCAGCCTCCAGGGGTATGAGCAGTTCTTC	CASSLQGYEQFF
-	TRBV20-1	TRBJ2-7	-	TGCAGTGCCCATACAGGCTACGAGCAGTACTTC	CSAHTGYEQYF
-	TRBV11-3	TRBJ2-1	-	TGTGCCAGCAGCTTCCCGGGGAGAGACACCCTTGATGAGCAGTTCTTC	CASSFPGRDTLDEQFF
-	TRBV11-2	TRBJ1-1	-	TGTGCCAGCAGCCAAGCGGTTGGTGAAGCTTTCTTT	CASSQAVGEAFF
few	TRBV6-5	TRBJ1-5	-	TGTGCCACCGGGGGTAGCAATCAGCCCCAGCATTTT	CATGGSNQPQHF
-	TRBV27	TRBJ1-1	-	TGTGCCAGCAGTTTTAAGGGAGGGAACACTGAAGCTTTCTTT	CASSFKGGNTEAFF
-	TRBV7-3	TRBJ2-3	-	TGTGCCAGCAGCCGAGGGGGGGCACCTAGCACAGATACGCAGTATTTT	CASSRGGAPSTDTQYF
-	TRBV4-1	TRBJ2-7	-	TGCGCCAGCAGCCCCCAGGTTGGGGCGGCGGACGAGCAGTACTTC	CASSPQVGAADEQYF
-	TRBV7-3	TRBJ1-1	-	TGTGCCAGCAGCCTCTCCGGGACATCGAACACTGAAGCTTTCTTT	CASSLSGTSNTEAFF
-	TRBV10-1	TRBJ1-1	-	TGCGCCAGCTGTAGGACAGAGATGAACACTGAAGCTTTCTTT	CASCRTEMNTEAFF
-	TRBV29-1	TRBJ2-1	TRBD1	TGCAGCGGACAGGGGTCCTACAATGAGCAGTTCTTC	CSGQGSYNEQFF
-	TRBV7-3	TRBJ1-1	-	TGTGCCAGTCCGGGGAGGCAGAACACTGAAGCTTTCTTT	CASPGRQNTEAFF
once	TRBV2	TRBJ2-3	TRBD2	TGTGCCAGCAGTGGGCGGGAGGGAAACAGGTATTTT	CASSGREGNRYF
-	TRBV18	TRBJ2-3	TRBD1	TGTGCCAGCTCACCGGGGACAGGGGGTACAGATACGCAGTATTTT	CASSPGTGGTDTQYF
-	TRBV30	TRBJ2-6	-	TGTGCCTGGAGCACTGGGGCCGGGGCCAACGTCCTGACTTTC	CAWSTGAGANVLTF
-	TRBV9	TRBJ1-2	-	TGTGCCAGCAGCGTAGGGGAGCGGGTCCAGGCCACCCACTATGGCTACACCTTC	CASSVGERVQATHYGYTF
-	TRBV18	TRBJ1-4	TRBD1	TGTGCCAGCTCACCGCAGGGACAGGGTGATGAAAAACTGTTTTTT	CASSPQGQGDEKLFF
-	TRBV5-4	TRBJ1-2	TRBD1	TGTGCCAGCAGCTTGGGGTTTGGGACAGGGGGCGTTCGAGGTGATTACACCTTC	CASSLGFGTGGVRGDYTF
-	TRBV3-1/TRBV3-2	TRBJ2-5	TRBD1	TGTGCCAGCAGCCATAGGGTACAGGGGGCGGGCGAGACCCAGTACTTC	CASSHRVQGAGETQYF
-	TRBV10-3	TRBJ2-3	TRBD2	TGTGCCATCAGTGAGAAGGCTAGCGGGAGGTTGGACACAGATACGCAGTATTTT	CAISEKASGRLDTDTQYF
-	TRBV7-2	TRBJ2-7	-	TGTGCCAGCAGCTTAGTGGAGGGGGCGGGGTTTACTCTCTACGAGCAGTACTTC	CASSLVEGAGFTLYEQYF
-	TRBV7-8	TRBJ1-4	TRBD1	TGTGCCAGCAGCCCCCGGACACAGGGGAGAAATGAAAAACTGTTTTTT	CASSPRTQGRNEKLFF
-	TRBV27	TRBJ1-4	-	TGTGCCAGCAGATTCAGGGAAAAACTGTTTTTT	CASRFREKLFF
-	TRBV28	TRBJ2-2	-	TGTGCCAGCAGTTTAGACGAGGGGAACACCGGGGAGCTGTTTTTT	CASSLDEGNTGELFF
-	TRBV2	TRBJ2-5	-	TGTGCCAGCAGTGAAGTGGTTAGCAAGAGAGAGACCCAGTACTTC	CASSEVVSKRETQYF
once	TRBV2	TRBJ2-1	TRBD2	TGTGCCAGGGGGGGCCCTAGCGGGGGCAATGAGCAGTTCTTC	CARGGPSGGNEQFF
-	TRBV6-6	TRBJ1-1	-	TGTGCCAGCAGGGGCAGAAACACTGAAGCTTTCTTT	CASRGRNTEAFF
-	TRBV11-3	TRBJ1-1	-	TGTGCCAGCAGCTTGGACGGGGGGACTGAAGCTTTCTTT	CASSLDGGTEAFF
once	TRBV7-9	TRBJ2-7	-	TGTGCCAGCAGCTTGTTTAGGAGGGCGGGGAACTTTGACGAGCAGTACTTC	CASSLFRRAGNFDEQYF
few	TRBV19	TRBJ2-2	-	TGTGCCAGTAGTATAGGGGGCGGGAACACCGGGGAGCTGTTTTTT	CASSIGGGNTGELFF
-	TRBV7-8	TRBJ2-7	-	TGTGCCAGCAGCTCAGGGTTTTTCTACGAGCAGTACTTC	CASSSGFFYEQYF
-	TRBV7-2	TRBJ2-3	TRBD2	TGTGCCAGCAGCTTTCCGAGCGGGAGCATTTTAGATACGCAGTATTTT	CASSFPSGSILDTQYF
-	TRBV9	TRBJ1-6	-	TGTGCCAGCAGCGCCCGGGACAAACTCTCCTATAATTCACCCCTCCACTTT	CASSARDKLSYNSPLHF
-	TRBV11-3	TRBJ2-7	-	TGTGCCAGCAGCTTAGTCACCGGCGAGCAGTACTTC	CASSLVTGEQYF
-	TRBV6-5	TRBJ2-2	-	TGTGCCAGCAGTTACTCGGGGACAGGGGAGCTGTTTTTT	CASSYSGTGELFF